This is a list of T cell receptor beta chains from one sample in a study of control samples from healthy donors and cancer patients. Sequenced by immunoSEQ multiplex PCR; TCRdb stores in-frame clones only, minus some. The data contain some 11,000 clones, approximately 93% of them singletons. Sequences were obtained from PBMCs. These receptors all come from an older man with head and neck cancer. The CDR3 runs from the conserved cysteine through the conserved F or W. A D gene is named only where the DNA matches it firmly.

j_gene	v_gene	d_gene	CDR3aa
TRBJ2-7	TRBV3-1/TRBV3-2	.	CASSRFEGYEQYF
TRBJ1-2	TRBV6-5	.	CASTPKSAETYGYTF
TRBJ1-4	TRBV3-1/TRBV3-2	TRBD1	CASSGTGVEKLFF
TRBJ2-1	TRBV3-1/TRBV3-2	.	CASSQDSSYNEQFF
TRBJ1-2	TRBV5-4	.	CASSLGGGIGDWGYTF
TRBJ2-4	TRBV12-3/TRBV12-4	.	CASSLVLGDIQYF
TRBJ2-6	TRBV5-1	.	CASSPSFGANVLTF
TRBJ1-4	TRBV11-2	.	CASSPGVKSTNEKLFF
TRBJ2-5	TRBV7-9	.	CASSLGQGGGETQYF
TRBJ2-1	TRBV24-1	TRBD2	CATSAGGNEQFF
TRBJ2-3	TRBV29-1	TRBD1	CSTGQGPSTDTQYF
TRBJ1-1	TRBV10-3	.	CAISSLTEAFF
TRBJ2-5	TRBV9	.	CASSPWTAPEETQYF
TRBJ2-1	TRBV7-2	.	CASSFGGSGRNEQFF
TRBJ2-2	TRBV11-2	.	CASSLMIGGTGELFF
TRBJ1-6	TRBV2	TRBD1	CASSLPGQGVLSSPLHF
TRBJ2-1	TRBV24-1	.	CATRLSGPNNEQFFGDEQFF
TRBJ1-4	TRBV6-5	.	CASNTRGGSNEKLFF
TRBJ1-3	TRBV19	.	CASIAGSSGNTIYF
TRBJ1-2	TRBV4-2	TRBD1	CASSQERRQGLNGYTF
TRBJ1-4	TRBV19	.	CASRSEGLGNEKLFF
TRBJ2-7	TRBV19	.	CASSPQVGTVYYEQYF
TRBJ2-7	TRBV4-1	TRBD1	CASSPRDTGGGYEQYF
TRBJ2-5	TRBV3-1/TRBV3-2	.	CASSQASQETQYF
TRBJ2-4	TRBV10-3	TRBD2	CAISDTSGTNIQYF
TRBJ2-7	TRBV6-5	TRBD1	CASRTSTGGVNEQYF
TRBJ2-5	TRBV12-5	TRBD1	CASGRTGEETQYF
TRBJ1-1	TRBV28	.	CASTRWPTGGSTEAFF
TRBJ2-7	TRBV27	.	CASSLSGAGTGGREQYF
TRBJ2-3	TRBV18	.	CASSPHPTDTQYF
TRBJ1-3	TRBV3-1/TRBV3-2	.	CASSHPPDTIYF
TRBJ2-2	TRBV7-2	.	CASSLNPPAKSNTGELFF
TRBJ1-3	TRBV19	.	CASSVLDSGNTIYF
TRBJ1-1	TRBV6-1	.	CASSEPGEVNTEAFF
TRBJ2-7	TRBV7-3	TRBD1	CASSFGQGYEQYF
TRBJ1-5	TRBV4-1	TRBD1	CASSPRTGFYQPQHF
TRBJ1-5	TRBV5-6	.	CASSLALYSNQPQHF
TRBJ2-3	TRBV28	TRBD2	CASSSPSGGNTDTQYF
TRBJ1-1	TRBV19	.	CASSTVFRTEAFF
TRBJ2-5	TRBV5-1	TRBD2	CASSLAAGSQETQYF
TRBJ2-1	TRBV27	TRBD2	CASSRSLGTSGRFDYNEQFF
TRBJ2-3	TRBV5-1	TRBD2	CASSRGLAGGPDTQYF
TRBJ1-4	TRBV6-5	.	CASRLDTSNEKLFF
TRBJ2-5	TRBV18	.	CASSPSVQETQYF
TRBJ2-7	TRBV28	.	CASSLPPGSTEQYF
TRBJ2-5	TRBV11-2	.	CASSWRGLVETQYF
TRBJ1-5	TRBV27	.	CASSFNRGQPQHF
TRBJ2-3	TRBV28	.	CASSSVWGGTDTQYF
TRBJ2-7	TRBV30	TRBD2	CAWSVPQTSGRAPKRLYEQYF
TRBJ1-2	TRBV2	.	CASNLLSEDGYTF
TRBJ2-3	TRBV25-1	.	CATQDQRGTDTQYF
TRBJ2-7	TRBV5-1	.	CASSPGHLYEQYF
TRBJ1-5	TRBV28	TRBD1	CASDRVGQPQHF
TRBJ2-6	TRBV27	TRBD1	CASRPPGTGSSGANVLTF
TRBJ2-3	TRBV5-4	.	CASSSGGTSGTDTQYF
TRBJ2-7	TRBV5-1	TRBD1	CASSLTGADEQYF